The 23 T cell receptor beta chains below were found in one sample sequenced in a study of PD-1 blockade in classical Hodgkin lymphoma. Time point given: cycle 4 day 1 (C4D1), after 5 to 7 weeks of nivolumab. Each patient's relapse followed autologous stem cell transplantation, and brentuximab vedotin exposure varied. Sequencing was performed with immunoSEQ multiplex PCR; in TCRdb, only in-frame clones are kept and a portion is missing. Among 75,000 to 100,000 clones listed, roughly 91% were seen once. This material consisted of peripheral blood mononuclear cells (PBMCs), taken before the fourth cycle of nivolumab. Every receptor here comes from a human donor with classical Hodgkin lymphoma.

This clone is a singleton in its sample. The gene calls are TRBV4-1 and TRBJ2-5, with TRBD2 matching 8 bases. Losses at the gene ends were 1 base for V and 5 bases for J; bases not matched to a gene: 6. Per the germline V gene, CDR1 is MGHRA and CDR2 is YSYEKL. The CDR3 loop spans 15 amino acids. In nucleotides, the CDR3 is TGCGCCAGCAGCCAAGCGGGGGGGCGGTTGGAGACCCAGTACTTC. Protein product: CASSQAGGRLETQYF.

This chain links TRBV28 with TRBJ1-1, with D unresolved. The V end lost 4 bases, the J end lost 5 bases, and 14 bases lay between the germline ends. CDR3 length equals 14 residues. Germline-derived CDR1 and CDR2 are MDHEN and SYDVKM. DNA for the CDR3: TGTGCCAGCAGTTCACTATCGAGCGGGACTGAAGCTTTCTTT. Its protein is CASSSLSSGTEAFF. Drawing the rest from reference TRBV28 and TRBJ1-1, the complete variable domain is DVKVTQSSRYLVKRTGEKVFLECVQDMDHENMFWYRQDPGLGLRLIYFSYDVKMKEKGDIPEGYSVSREKKERFSLILESASTNQTSMYLCASSSLSSGTEAFFGQGTRLTVV.

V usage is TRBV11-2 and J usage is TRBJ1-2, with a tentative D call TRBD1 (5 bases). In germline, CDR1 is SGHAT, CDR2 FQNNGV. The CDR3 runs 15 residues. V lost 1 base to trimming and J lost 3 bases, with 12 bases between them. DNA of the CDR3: TGTGCCAGCAGCTTAGGGGGCAAACTGGACTATGGCTACACCTTC. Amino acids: CASSLGGKLDYGYTF.

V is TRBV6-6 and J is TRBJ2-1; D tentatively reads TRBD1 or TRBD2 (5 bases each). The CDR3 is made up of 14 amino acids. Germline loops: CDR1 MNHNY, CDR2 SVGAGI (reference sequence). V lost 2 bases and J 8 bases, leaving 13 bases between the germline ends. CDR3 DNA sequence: TGTGCCAGCAGTTACGGGACGGTGAGCGATGAGCAGTTCTTC. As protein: CASSYGTVSDEQFF.

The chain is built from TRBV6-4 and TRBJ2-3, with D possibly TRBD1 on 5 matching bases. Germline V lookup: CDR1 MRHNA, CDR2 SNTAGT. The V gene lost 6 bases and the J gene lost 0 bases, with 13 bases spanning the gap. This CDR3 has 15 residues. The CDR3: CASSYRPASTDTQYF. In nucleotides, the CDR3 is TGTGCCAGCAGCTACAGGCCGGCTAGCACAGATACGCAGTATTTT.

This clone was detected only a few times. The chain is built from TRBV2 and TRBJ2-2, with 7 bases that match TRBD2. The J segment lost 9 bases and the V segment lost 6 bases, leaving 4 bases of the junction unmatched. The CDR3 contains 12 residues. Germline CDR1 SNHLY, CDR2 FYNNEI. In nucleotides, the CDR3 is TGTGCCAGCAGATACGGGGGGTGGGAGCTGTTTTTT. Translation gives CASRYGGWELFF.

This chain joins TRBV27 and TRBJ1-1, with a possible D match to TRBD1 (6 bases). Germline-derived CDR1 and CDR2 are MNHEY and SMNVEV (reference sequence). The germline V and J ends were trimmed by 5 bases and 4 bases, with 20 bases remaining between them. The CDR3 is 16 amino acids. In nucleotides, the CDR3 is TGTGCCAGCAGTCCCTTACAGGGTTCGGCTGGCACTGAAGCTTTCTTT. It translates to CASSPLQGSAGTEAFF.

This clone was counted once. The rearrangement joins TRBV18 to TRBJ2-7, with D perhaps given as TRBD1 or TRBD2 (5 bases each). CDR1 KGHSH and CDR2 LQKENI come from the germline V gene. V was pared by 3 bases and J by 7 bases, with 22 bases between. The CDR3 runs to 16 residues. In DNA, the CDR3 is TGTGCCAGCTCACCCCAGGGAAGTGAGGGCCGATGGGAGCAGTACTTC. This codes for CASSPQGSEGRWEQYF. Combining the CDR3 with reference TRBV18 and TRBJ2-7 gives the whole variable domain NAGVMQNPRHLVRRRGQEARLRCSPMKGHSHVYWYRQLPEEGLKFMVYLQKENIIDESGMPKERFSAEFPKEGPSILRIQQVVRGDSAAYFCASSPQGSEGRWEQYFGPGTRLTVT.

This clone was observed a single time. The CDR3 nucleotides read TGTGCCAGCAGCCTGACAGGGGGAGGAGGCCCTAGGGGGGGCTACACCTTC. Protein product: CASSLTGGGGPRGGYTF. The J gene is TRBJ1-2, the V gene TRBV7-9; 9 bases align to TRBD1. Germline V gene data show CDR1 as SEHNR and CDR2 as FQNEAQ (reference sequence). There are 17 residues in the CDR3. J was trimmed by 8 bases and V by 5 bases; bases with no gene match: 18.

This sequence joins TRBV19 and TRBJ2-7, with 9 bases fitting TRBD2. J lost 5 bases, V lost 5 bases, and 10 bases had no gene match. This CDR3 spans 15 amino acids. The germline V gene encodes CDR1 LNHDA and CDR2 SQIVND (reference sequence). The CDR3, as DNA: TGTGCCAGTAGTCTCAATAGCGGGAGTATCAACGAGCAGTACTTC. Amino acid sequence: CASSLNSGSINEQYF.

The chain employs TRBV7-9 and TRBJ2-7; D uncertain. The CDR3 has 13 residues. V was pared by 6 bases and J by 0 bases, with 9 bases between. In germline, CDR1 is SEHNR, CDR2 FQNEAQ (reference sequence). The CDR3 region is CASRTQSSYEQYF. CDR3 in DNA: TGTGCCAGCAGGACCCAGAGCTCCTACGAGCAGTACTTC.

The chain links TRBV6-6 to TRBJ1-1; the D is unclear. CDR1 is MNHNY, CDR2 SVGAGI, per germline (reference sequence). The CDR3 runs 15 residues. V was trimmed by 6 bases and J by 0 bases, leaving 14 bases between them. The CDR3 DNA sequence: TGTGCCAGCAGGGTCCCCGGAGCAGTGAACACTGAAGCTTTCTTT. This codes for CASRVPGAVNTEAFF.

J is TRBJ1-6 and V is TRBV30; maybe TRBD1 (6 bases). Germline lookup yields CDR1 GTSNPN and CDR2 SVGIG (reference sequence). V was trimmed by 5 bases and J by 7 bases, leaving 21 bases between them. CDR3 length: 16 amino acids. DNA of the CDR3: TGTGCCTGGCATCCCCGGAGGGGGACGGAGAATTCACCCCTCCACTTT. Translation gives CAWHPRRGTENSPLHF.

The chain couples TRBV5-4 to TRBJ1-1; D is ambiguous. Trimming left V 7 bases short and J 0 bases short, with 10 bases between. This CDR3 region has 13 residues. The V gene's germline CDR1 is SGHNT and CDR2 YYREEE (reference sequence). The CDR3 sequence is CASSDGLNTEAFF. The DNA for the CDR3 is TGTGCCAGCTCGGATGGCCTGAACACTGAAGCTTTCTTT. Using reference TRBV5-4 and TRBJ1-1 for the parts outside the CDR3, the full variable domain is ETGVTQSPTHLIKTRGQQVTLRCSSQSGHNTVSWYQQALGQGPQFIFQYYREEENGRGNFPPRFSGLQFPNYSSELNVNALELDDSALYLCASSDGLNTEAFFGQGTRLTVV.

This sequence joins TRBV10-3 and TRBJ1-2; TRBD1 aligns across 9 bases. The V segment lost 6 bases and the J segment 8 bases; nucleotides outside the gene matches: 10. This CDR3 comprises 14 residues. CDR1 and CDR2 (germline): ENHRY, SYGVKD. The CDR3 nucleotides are TGTGCCATCAGAACTGAGACAGGGGGTGACGGCTACACCTTC. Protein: CAIRTETGGDGYTF.

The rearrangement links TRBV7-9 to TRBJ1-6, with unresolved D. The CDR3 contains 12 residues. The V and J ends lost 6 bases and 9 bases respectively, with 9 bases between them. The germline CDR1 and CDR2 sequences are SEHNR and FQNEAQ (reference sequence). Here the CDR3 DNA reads TGTGCCAGCAGACTAAACGCTTCACCCCTCCACTTT. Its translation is CASRLNASPLHF.

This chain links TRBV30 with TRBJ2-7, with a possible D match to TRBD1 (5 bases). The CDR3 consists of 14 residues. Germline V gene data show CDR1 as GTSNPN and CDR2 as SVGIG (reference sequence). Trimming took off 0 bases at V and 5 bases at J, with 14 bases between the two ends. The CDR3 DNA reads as TGTGCCTGGAGTGTACCGGGCAGGGTGGACGAGCAGTACTTC. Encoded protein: CAWSVPGRVDEQYF.

The CDR3 is CASSQGTRDLGGYTF. The CDR3 DNA sequence: TGTGCCAGCAGCCAAGGTACCCGGGACTTAGGGGGCTACACCTTC. The rearrangement uses TRBV27 and TRBJ1-2; maybe TRBD1 (5 bases). Germline loops: CDR1 MNHEY, CDR2 SMNVEV (reference sequence). CDR3 length equals 15 residues. V gave up 6 bases and J gave up 8 bases, with 22 bases separating them.

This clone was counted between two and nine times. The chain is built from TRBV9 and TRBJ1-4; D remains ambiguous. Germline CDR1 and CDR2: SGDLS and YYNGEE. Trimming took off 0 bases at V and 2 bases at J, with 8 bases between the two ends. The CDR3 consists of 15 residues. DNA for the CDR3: TGTGCCAGCAGCGTAGACACCAGGACTAATGAAAAACTGTTTTTT. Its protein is CASSVDTRTNEKLFF.

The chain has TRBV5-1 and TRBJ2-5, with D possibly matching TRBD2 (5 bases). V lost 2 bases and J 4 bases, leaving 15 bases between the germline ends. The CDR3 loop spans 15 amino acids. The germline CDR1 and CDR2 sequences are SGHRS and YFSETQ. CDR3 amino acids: CASSFYRGQGETQYF. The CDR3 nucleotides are TGCGCCAGCAGCTTTTACCGGGGTCAAGGAGAGACCCAGTACTTC. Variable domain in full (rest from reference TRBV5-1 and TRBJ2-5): KAGVTQTPRYLIKTRGQQVTLSCSPISGHRSVSWYQQTPGQGLQFLFEYFSETQRNKGNFPGRFSGRQFSNSRSEMNVSTLELGDSALYLCASSFYRGQGETQYFGPGTRLLVL.

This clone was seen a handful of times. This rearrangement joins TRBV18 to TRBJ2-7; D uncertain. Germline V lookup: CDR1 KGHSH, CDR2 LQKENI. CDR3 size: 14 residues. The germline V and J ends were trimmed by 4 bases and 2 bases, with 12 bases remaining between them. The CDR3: CASSLSSEPYEQYF. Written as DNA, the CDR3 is TGTGCCAGCTCACTAAGCTCTGAGCCCTACGAGCAGTACTTC.

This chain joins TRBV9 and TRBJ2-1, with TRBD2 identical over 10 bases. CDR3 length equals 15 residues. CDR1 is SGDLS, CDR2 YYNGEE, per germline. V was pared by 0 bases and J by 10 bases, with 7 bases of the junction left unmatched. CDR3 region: CASSVGVAGGHEQFF. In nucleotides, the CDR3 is TGTGCCAGCAGCGTAGGGGTAGCGGGAGGACACGAGCAGTTCTTC.

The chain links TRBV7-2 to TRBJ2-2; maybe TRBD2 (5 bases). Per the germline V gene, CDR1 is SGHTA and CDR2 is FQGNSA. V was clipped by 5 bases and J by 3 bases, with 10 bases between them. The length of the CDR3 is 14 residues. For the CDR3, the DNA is TGTGCCAGCAGCCCCGGACTCTACACCGGGGAGCTGTTTTTT. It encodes CASSPGLYTGELFF.